At least ten counts were recorded for the clone carrying this T cell receptor beta chain. Germline CDR1 LGHDT, CDR2 YNNKEL (reference sequence). V lost 4 bases to trimming and J lost 4 bases; unmatched junction nucleotides: 8. The CDR3 totals 16 residues. The library labeled individual cDNA molecules by adding unique molecular identifiers to them. TCRdb processed the RACE reads anew with MiXCR; each CDR3 protein has one entry. The repertoire holds 40,000 to 45,000 distinct CDR3 sequences, with roughly 3.5% as singletons. Time point denoted: healthy volunteer bleed at 6 weeks. The template was total RNA from unfractionated whole blood. This specimen belongs to a study of human T cells and chemical hapten exposure.

The TCR sequence derives from a human donor in good health. Some clones in this sample may be carry-over from other donors' samples. Sequenced material: whole blood. The rearrangement links TRBV3-1 to TRBJ2-3, with TRBD2 identical over 10 bases. CDR3 region: CASSPNLAGASDTQYF. CDR3 nucleotide sequence: TGTGCCAGCAGCCCAAACCTAGCGGGAGCGTCAGATACGCAGTATTTT.